A selection of T cell receptor beta chains follows, all from one sample in a study of sequential checkpoint blockade in melanoma. Method: immunoSEQ multiplex PCR; TCRdb's copy keeps in-frame clones and lacks some. This sample carries around 34,000 clones, more than 70% of them seen once, and the ten largest clones take about 20%. The source material was CD8+ T cells sorted from blood (inferred from file names), sampled from a patient given nivolumab and ipilimumab in sequence. Receptors were obtained from a human donor with melanoma. Both conserved end residues are part of each CDR3. A D gene is named only where the DNA matches it firmly. Clone size appears in some rows only: once, few, many, or a class for an expanded clone.

j_call: TRBJ2-1
cdr3_length: 17
d_call: TRBD2
clone_size: NA
v_call: TRBV19
cdr3_aa: CASSIFSGGHSYNEQFF
cdr3_nt: TGTGCCAGTAGTATATTTAGCGGGGGCCACTCCTACAATGAGCAGTTCTTC

j_call: TRBJ2-1
cdr3_length: 15
d_call: NA
clone_size: NA
v_call: TRBV7-2
cdr3_aa: CASSLEAGPGNEQFF
cdr3_nt: TGTGCCAGCAGCCTTGAGGCGGGACCAGGCAATGAGCAGTTCTTC

j_call: TRBJ2-4
cdr3_length: 17
d_call: TRBD2
clone_size: NA
v_call: TRBV19
cdr3_aa: CASSIMASGDRGNIQYF
cdr3_nt: TGTGCCAGTAGTATTATGGCTAGCGGTGACCGGGGAAACATTCAGTACTTC

j_call: TRBJ1-5
cdr3_length: 14
d_call: NA
clone_size: NA
v_call: TRBV5-5
cdr3_aa: CASSFRLGNQPQHF
cdr3_nt: TGTGCCAGCAGCTTTCGGTTGGGCAATCAGCCCCAGCATTTT

j_call: TRBJ1-1
cdr3_length: 14
d_call: TRBD1
clone_size: NA
v_call: TRBV5-1
cdr3_aa: CASRPGQGPGEAFF
cdr3_nt: TGCGCCAGCAGACCGGGACAGGGGCCGGGTGAAGCTTTCTTT

j_call: TRBJ1-1
cdr3_length: 17
d_call: NA
clone_size: NA
v_call: TRBV4-3
cdr3_aa: CASSQDSYGGVSTEAFF
cdr3_nt: TGCGCCAGCAGCCAAGATTCGTACGGAGGGGTGAGCACTGAAGCTTTCTTT

j_call: TRBJ2-5
cdr3_length: 14
d_call: TRBD2
clone_size: NA
v_call: TRBV7-7
cdr3_aa: CASSLRLAGETQYF
cdr3_nt: TGTGCCAGCAGCTTAAGGCTAGCGGGGGAGACCCAGTACTTC

j_call: TRBJ2-1
cdr3_length: 14
d_call: NA
clone_size: NA
v_call: TRBV10-3
cdr3_aa: CATGAEGSYNEQFF
cdr3_nt: TGTGCCACGGGAGCGGAAGGCTCCTACAATGAGCAGTTCTTC

j_call: TRBJ2-3
cdr3_length: 19
d_call: NA
clone_size: NA
v_call: TRBV11-2
cdr3_aa: CASSWGQGYSGGAVDTQYF
cdr3_nt: TGTGCCAGCAGCTGGGGACAGGGGTATAGCGGGGGGGCTGTAGATACGCAGTATTTT

j_call: TRBJ1-3
cdr3_length: 15
d_call: TRBD1
clone_size: few
v_call: TRBV5-4
cdr3_aa: CASSGTGGTGNTIYF
cdr3_nt: TGTGCCAGCAGCGGGACAGGTGGGACCGGAAACACCATATATTTT

j_call: TRBJ2-7
cdr3_length: 14
d_call: TRBD1
clone_size: NA
v_call: TRBV5-4
cdr3_aa: CASSGTGGADEQYF
cdr3_nt: TGTGCCAGCAGCGGGACAGGGGGAGCCGACGAGCAGTACTTC

j_call: TRBJ1-5
cdr3_length: 16
d_call: NA
clone_size: NA
v_call: TRBV7-2
cdr3_aa: CASSSLSSRGGQPQHF
cdr3_nt: TGTGCCAGCAGCTCCCTCTCGTCAAGGGGAGGTCAGCCCCAGCATTTT

j_call: TRBJ2-1
cdr3_length: 13
d_call: NA
clone_size: NA
v_call: TRBV27
cdr3_aa: CASSLSNLAPQFF
cdr3_nt: TGTGCCAGCAGTTTATCAAACTTAGCCCCGCAGTTCTTC

j_call: TRBJ1-2
cdr3_length: 13
d_call: NA
clone_size: NA
v_call: TRBV23-1
cdr3_aa: CASRRFGGYGYTF
cdr3_nt: TGCGCCAGCAGACGGTTTGGCGGCTATGGCTACACCTTC

j_call: TRBJ2-7
cdr3_length: 15
d_call: NA
clone_size: NA
v_call: TRBV4-3
cdr3_aa: CASSRLLAQNYEQYF
cdr3_nt: TGCGCCAGCAGCCGGCTCTTAGCCCAGAACTACGAGCAGTACTTC

j_call: TRBJ2-7
cdr3_length: 16
d_call: TRBD2
clone_size: NA
v_call: TRBV15
cdr3_aa: CATSSQSSSGSYEQYF
cdr3_nt: TGTGCCACCAGCAGTCAATCCTCTAGCGGTTCCTACGAGCAGTACTTC

j_call: TRBJ1-1
cdr3_length: 14
d_call: NA
clone_size: NA
v_call: TRBV15
cdr3_aa: CATSRDQGFTEAFF
cdr3_nt: TGTGCCACCAGCAGAGATCAGGGGTTCACTGAAGCTTTCTTT

j_call: TRBJ2-1
cdr3_length: 14
d_call: TRBD2
clone_size: once
v_call: TRBV27
cdr3_aa: CASSLLAGVNEQFF
cdr3_nt: TGTGCCAGCAGTTTACTAGCGGGAGTCAATGAGCAGTTCTTC

j_call: TRBJ2-1
cdr3_length: 14
d_call: TRBD2
clone_size: NA
v_call: TRBV27
cdr3_aa: CATTDGGANNEQFF
cdr3_nt: TGTGCCACCACCGACGGGGGGGCGAACAATGAGCAGTTCTTC

j_call: TRBJ2-1
cdr3_length: 15
d_call: TRBD1
clone_size: NA
v_call: TRBV19
cdr3_aa: CASSPFGTVYNEQFF
cdr3_nt: TGTGCCAGTAGCCCGTTCGGGACAGTTTACAATGAGCAGTTCTTC

j_call: TRBJ1-4
cdr3_length: 15
d_call: NA
clone_size: few
v_call: TRBV7-9
cdr3_aa: CASSLVGRSQGKLFF
cdr3_nt: TGTGCCAGCAGCTTAGTCGGCCGAAGTCAGGGGAAACTGTTTTTT

j_call: TRBJ2-7
cdr3_length: 14
d_call: NA
clone_size: NA
v_call: TRBV4-1
cdr3_aa: CASSQGGRSYEQYF
cdr3_nt: TGCGCCAGCAGCCAAGGAGGCAGATCCTACGAGCAGTACTTC

j_call: TRBJ2-1
cdr3_length: 15
d_call: NA
clone_size: NA
v_call: TRBV15
cdr3_aa: CATSRDRGGYNEQFF
cdr3_nt: TGTGCCACCAGCAGAGATCGGGGTGGGTACAATGAGCAGTTCTTC

j_call: TRBJ1-2
cdr3_length: 14
d_call: NA
clone_size: once
v_call: TRBV27
cdr3_aa: CASSLLGGLGGYTF
cdr3_nt: TGTGCCAGCAGCCTTTTGGGGGGGCTGGGTGGCTACACCTTC